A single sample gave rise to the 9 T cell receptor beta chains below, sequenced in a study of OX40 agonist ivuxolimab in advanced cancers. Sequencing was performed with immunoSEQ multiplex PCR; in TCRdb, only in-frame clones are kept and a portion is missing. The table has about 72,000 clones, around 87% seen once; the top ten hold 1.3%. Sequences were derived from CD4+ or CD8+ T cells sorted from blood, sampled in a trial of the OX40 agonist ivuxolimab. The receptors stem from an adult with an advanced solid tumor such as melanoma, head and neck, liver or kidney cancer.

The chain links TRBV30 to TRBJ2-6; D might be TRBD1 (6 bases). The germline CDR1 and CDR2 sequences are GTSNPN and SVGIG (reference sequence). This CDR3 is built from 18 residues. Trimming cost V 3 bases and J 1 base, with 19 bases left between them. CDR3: CAWSPKGRGLSGANVLTF. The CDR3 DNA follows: TGTGCCTGGAGCCCGAAAGGCAGGGGCTTATCTGGGGCCAACGTCCTGACTTTC.

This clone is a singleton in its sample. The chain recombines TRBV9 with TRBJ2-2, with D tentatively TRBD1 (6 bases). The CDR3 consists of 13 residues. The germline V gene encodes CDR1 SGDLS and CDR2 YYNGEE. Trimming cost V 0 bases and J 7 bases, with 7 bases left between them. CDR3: CASSVEGVGELFF. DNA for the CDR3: TGTGCCAGCAGCGTAGAGGGGGTCGGGGAGCTGTTTTTT.

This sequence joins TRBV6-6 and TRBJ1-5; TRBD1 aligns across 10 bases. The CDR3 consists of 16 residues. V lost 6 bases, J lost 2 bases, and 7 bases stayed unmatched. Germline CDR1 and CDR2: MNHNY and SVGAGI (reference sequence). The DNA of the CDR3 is TGTGCCAGCAGCGGAGGGACAGGGGCGGGCAATCAGCCCCAGCATTTT. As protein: CASSGGTGAGNQPQHF.

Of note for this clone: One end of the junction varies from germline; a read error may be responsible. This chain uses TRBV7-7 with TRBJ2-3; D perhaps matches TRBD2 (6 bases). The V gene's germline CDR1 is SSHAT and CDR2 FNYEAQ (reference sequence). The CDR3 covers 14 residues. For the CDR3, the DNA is TGTGCTAGCAGCCCAGGGACTAGCACAGATACGCAGTATTTT. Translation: CASSPGTSTDTQYF.

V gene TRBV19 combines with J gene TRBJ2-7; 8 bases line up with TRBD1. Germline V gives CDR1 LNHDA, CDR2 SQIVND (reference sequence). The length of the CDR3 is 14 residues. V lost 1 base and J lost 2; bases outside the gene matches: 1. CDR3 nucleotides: TGTGCCAGTAGTATAGGGGGACAGGCCTACGAGCAGTACTTC. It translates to CASSIGGQAYEQYF.

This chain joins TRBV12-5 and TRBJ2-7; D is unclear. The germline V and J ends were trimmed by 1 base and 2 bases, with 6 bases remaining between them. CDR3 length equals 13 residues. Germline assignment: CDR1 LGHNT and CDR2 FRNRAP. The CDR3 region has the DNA TGTGCTAGTGGTTTGGGACAACCCTACGAGCAGTACTTC. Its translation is CASGLGQPYEQYF.

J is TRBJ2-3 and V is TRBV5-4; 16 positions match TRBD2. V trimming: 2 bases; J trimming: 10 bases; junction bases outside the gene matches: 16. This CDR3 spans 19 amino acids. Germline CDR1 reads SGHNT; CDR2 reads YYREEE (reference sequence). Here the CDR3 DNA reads TGTGCCAGCAGCTTACCGGGACTAGCGGGAGGGAGCACAAATAGGCCGCAGTATTTT. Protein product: CASSLPGLAGGSTNRPQYF.

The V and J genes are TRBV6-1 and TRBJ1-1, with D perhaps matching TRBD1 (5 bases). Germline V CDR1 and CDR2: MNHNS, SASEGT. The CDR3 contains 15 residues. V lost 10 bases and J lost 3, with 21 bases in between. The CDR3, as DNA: TGTGCCACTGAAGTCCAGGGAGGATGGTACACTGAAGCTTTCTTT. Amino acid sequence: CATEVQGGWYTEAFF.

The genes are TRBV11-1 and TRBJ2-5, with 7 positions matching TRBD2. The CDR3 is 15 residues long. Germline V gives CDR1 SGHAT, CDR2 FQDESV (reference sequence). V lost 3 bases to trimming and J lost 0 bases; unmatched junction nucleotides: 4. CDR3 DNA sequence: TGTGCCAGCAGCTTGAGCGGGGCGCACCAAGAGACCCAGTACTTC. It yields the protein CASSLSGAHQETQYF.